This T cell receptor beta chain was captured by sequencing in a study of cytomegalovirus exposure and HLA in healthy donors. General study results and limits: A link between a missense DCLRE1C variant and TCR beta V- and J-gene trimming emerged from a later analysis. Later analysis indicated greater clonal expansion among HLA-associated TCR beta chains than among equally common other chains.

Both 60 Vbeta primers and 13 Jbeta primers went into the PCR. Profiling relied on immunoSEQ multiplex PCR, and the TCRdb table lists in-frame clones only, not all of them. The sample yields roughly 120,000 clones, 60% to 85% seen once. The germline gives CDR1 LNHDA, CDR2 SQIVND (reference sequence). Trimming at V came to 7 bases and at J to 3 bases, leaving 14 bases not matched to a gene. CDR3 length: 16 residues. As to this clone: Its antigen is unknown.

J is TRBJ2-5 and V is TRBV19; 7 bases map to TRBD1. Sequencing was carried out using PBMCs. This receptor was identified in a woman between 40 and 50 years old in good health and CMV-seropositive. CDR3 bases: TGTGCCAGTACCCCCCGGACAGGCTTCGGCGAAGAGACCCAGTACTTC. Its protein is CASTPRTGFGEETQYF.